This T cell receptor beta chain is drawn from a study of cytomegalovirus exposure and HLA in healthy donors. PCR involved 60 Vbeta and 13 Jbeta primers. Methods used by the authors: Later analysis identified 80 million to 85 million unique TCR beta chains, about 10 million shared. Measured with immunoSEQ multiplex PCR; TCRdb has only the in-frame clones, and not every one. The V and J calls and clone size come from that table; D and trimming were worked out from the DNA. The data show 170,000 or so clones, about four fifths seen once. The germline CDR1 and CDR2 sequences are SGDLS and YYNGEE. The CDR3 contains 13 residues. The ends were cut back, 0 bases at V and 6 bases at J, with 10 bases in the middle.

This chain uses TRBV9 with TRBJ2-7; D might be TRBD2 (5 bases). Sequenced: PBMCs. The TCR was taken from a woman aged 45-65 years in good health and CMV-seropositive. The CDR3 loop reads CASSVDEGSEQYF. CDR3 nucleotides: TGTGCCAGCAGCGTAGATGAGGGCTCCGAGCAGTACTTC.